These T cell receptor beta chains were read from a single sample in a study of a mutant IDH1 vaccine in newly diagnosed glioma. Using immunoSEQ multiplex PCR, the repertoire was profiled, and TCRdb retains in-frame clones only, with some absent. Of tens of thousands of clones detected, roughly 82% appear once; the ten largest clones hold approximately 8%. Their antigen targets remain unknown. The sequencing here drew on PBMCs, taken from a glioma patient whose treatment included an IDH1 peptide vaccine. The receptors here all came from a man in his fifties or sixties with glioma. Both conserved end residues are part of each CDR3. A D gene is named only where the DNA matches it firmly. Clone size is shown for a subset of rows, as once, few, many or a class of expanded clone.

d_gene: TRBD1; j_gene: TRBJ2-3; v_gene: TRBV11-1; abundance: .; CDR3aa: CASSQDRGDRHTQYF; CDR3nt: TGTGCCAGCAGCCAGGACAGGGGCGACCGGCATACGCAGTATTTT
d_gene: TRBD1; j_gene: TRBJ2-2; v_gene: TRBV6-6; abundance: .; CDR3aa: CASGTGALGGELFF; CDR3nt: TGTGCCAGTGGGACAGGGGCCCTCGGCGGGGAGCTGTTTTTT
d_gene: .; j_gene: TRBJ1-1; v_gene: TRBV18; abundance: .; CDR3aa: CASSPPQREGTEAFF; CDR3nt: TGTGCCAGCTCACCGCCACAGAGGGAGGGGACTGAAGCTTTCTTT
d_gene: .; j_gene: TRBJ2-7; v_gene: TRBV19; abundance: .; CDR3aa: CASSMYGGTSSYEQYF; CDR3nt: TGTGCCAGTAGTATGTACGGAGGGACAAGCTCCTACGAGCAGTACTTC
d_gene: TRBD2; j_gene: TRBJ2-3; v_gene: TRBV5-1; abundance: .; CDR3aa: CASSYGTSTPHTDTQYF; CDR3nt: TGCGCCAGCAGCTACGGGACTAGCACCCCCCACACAGATACGCAGTATTTT
d_gene: TRBD1; j_gene: TRBJ2-1; v_gene: TRBV7-2; abundance: .; CDR3aa: CASSLAGGYNEQFF; CDR3nt: TGTGCCAGCAGCTTGGCAGGGGGTTACAATGAGCAGTTCTTC
d_gene: .; j_gene: TRBJ1-4; v_gene: TRBV2; abundance: .; CDR3aa: CALRQGDEKLFF; CDR3nt: TGTGCCCTCCGGCAGGGAGATGAAAAACTGTTTTTT
d_gene: .; j_gene: TRBJ2-7; v_gene: TRBV2; abundance: few; CDR3aa: CASLTDLWEQYF; CDR3nt: TGTGCCAGCTTAACCGATTTGTGGGAGCAGTACTTC
d_gene: .; j_gene: TRBJ2-2; v_gene: TRBV6-1; abundance: .; CDR3aa: CASEDINTGELFF; CDR3nt: TGTGCCAGCGAGGACATAAACACCGGGGAGCTGTTTTTT
d_gene: .; j_gene: TRBJ1-5; v_gene: TRBV6-6; abundance: .; CDR3aa: CASSLLGKQQPQHF; CDR3nt: TGTGCCAGCAGCCTGTTAGGGAAACAACAGCCCCAGCATTTT
d_gene: .; j_gene: TRBJ1-2; v_gene: TRBV4-3; abundance: .; CDR3aa: CASSPVAGPTNYGYTF; CDR3nt: TGCGCCAGCAGCCCCGTCGCGGGACCGACAAACTATGGCTACACCTTC
d_gene: .; j_gene: TRBJ1-2; v_gene: TRBV5-6; abundance: .; CDR3aa: CASSLDRKNYGYTF; CDR3nt: TGTGCCAGCAGCTTGGACAGAAAGAACTATGGCTACACCTTC
d_gene: TRBD1; j_gene: TRBJ2-7; v_gene: TRBV14; abundance: .; CDR3aa: CASSQGQGLTYEQYF; CDR3nt: TGTGCCAGCAGCCAAGGACAGGGGCTTACCTACGAGCAGTACTTC
d_gene: .; j_gene: TRBJ2-7; v_gene: TRBV28; abundance: .; CDR3aa: CASSLLLGAYEQYF; CDR3nt: TGTGCCAGCAGTTTACTCTTAGGGGCTTACGAGCAGTACTTC
d_gene: TRBD1; j_gene: TRBJ2-2; v_gene: TRBV15; abundance: .; CDR3aa: CATSRDRQGKIGELFF; CDR3nt: TGTGCCACCAGCAGAGATCGACAGGGAAAGATCGGGGAGCTGTTTTTT
d_gene: .; j_gene: TRBJ2-7; v_gene: TRBV6-5; abundance: few; CDR3aa: CASTQLDEQYF; CDR3nt: TGTGCCAGCACCCAATTGGACGAGCAGTACTTC
d_gene: .; j_gene: TRBJ1-5; v_gene: TRBV18; abundance: .; CDR3aa: CASSPPGENQPQHF; CDR3nt: TGTGCCAGCTCACCACCGGGGGAAAATCAGCCCCAGCATTTT
d_gene: .; j_gene: TRBJ2-7; v_gene: TRBV29-1; abundance: .; CDR3aa: CSVEGSGGAEQYF; CDR3nt: TGCAGCGTTGAAGGTTCCGGGGGCGCCGAGCAGTACTTC
d_gene: .; j_gene: TRBJ1-5; v_gene: TRBV2; abundance: .; CDR3aa: CATGGDILSNQPQHF; CDR3nt: TGTGCCACCGGAGGAGACATCCTAAGCAATCAGCCCCAGCATTTT
d_gene: .; j_gene: TRBJ2-5; v_gene: TRBV7-7; abundance: .; CDR3aa: CASSLAPSRSETQYF; CDR3nt: TGTGCTAGCAGCTTAGCGCCTTCGCGGTCAGAGACCCAGTACTTC
d_gene: .; j_gene: TRBJ2-7; v_gene: TRBV5-4; abundance: once; CDR3aa: CASTSRESPYEQYF; CDR3nt: TGTGCCAGCACCTCAAGAGAGAGTCCCTACGAGCAGTACTTC
d_gene: .; j_gene: TRBJ2-7; v_gene: TRBV7-9; abundance: .; CDR3aa: CASSLGISADEQYF; CDR3nt: TGTGCCAGCAGCTTAGGAATTTCAGCTGACGAGCAGTACTTC
d_gene: .; j_gene: TRBJ2-2; v_gene: TRBV30; abundance: .; CDR3aa: CAWSPSSGELFF; CDR3nt: TGTGCCTGGAGTCCATCTTCCGGGGAGCTGTTTTTT
d_gene: TRBD1; j_gene: TRBJ1-2; v_gene: TRBV4-2; abundance: .; CDR3aa: CASSQAPRAGGSSYTF; CDR3nt: TGTGCCAGCAGCCAAGCCCCAAGGGCAGGGGGGAGCAGCTACACCTTC